What follows are 24 T cell receptor beta chains derived from one specimen sequenced in a study of early T cells in non-severe SARS-CoV-2 infection. TCRdb called the 5' RACE reads again in MiXCR, with one record for every CDR3 protein. The sample records tens of thousands of distinct CDR3 sequences, roughly 15% being singletons. The sample here was whole blood, taken at baseline. These receptors were collected from an adult who was a healthcare worker with PCR-confirmed SARS-CoV-2 infection or an uninfected control (not recorded which).

This clonotype was counted many times. The chain is built from TRBV2 and TRBJ1-1; D gene uncertain. This CDR3 has 13 residues. The germline gives CDR1 SNHLY, CDR2 FYNNEI. V was shortened by 8 bases and J by 6 bases, with 16 bases between the two germline ends. The CDR3 DNA follows: TGTGCCAGCGCGTATTATTCTGGGTCTGAAGCTTTCTTT. The encoded protein is CASAYYSGSEAFF.

The chain is built from TRBV7-6 and TRBJ2-1; D call uncertain. Germline values: CDR1 SGHVS, CDR2 FNYEAQ. Trimming left V 1 base short and J 2 bases short, with 6 bases between. This CDR3 region has 14 residues. CDR3: CASSLDQTYNEQFF. The DNA for the CDR3 is TGTGCCAGCAGCTTAGATCAAACCTACAATGAGCAGTTCTTC.

This clonotype occurred a few times. This chain links TRBV6-1 with TRBJ2-1, with 10 bases identical to TRBD2. Trimming removed 7 bases from V and 4 bases from J; junction bases left unmatched: 13. This CDR3 has 17 amino acids. The germline V gene encodes CDR1 MNHNS and CDR2 SASEGT. For the CDR3, the DNA is TGTGCCAGCATATCGGGAAGTCCAGCGGGAGGGTACAATGAGCAGTTCTTC. This translates into CASISGSPAGGYNEQFF.

V gene TRBV11-2 combines with J gene TRBJ2-3; 8 nucleotides agree with TRBD1. CDR3 length: 15 residues. CDR1 and CDR2 from the germline V gene are SGHAT and FQNNGV. The junction had 17 bases not matched to a gene; V was cut back by 5 bases and J by 13 bases. The CDR3 sequence is CASSMRDRKASYKYF. The CDR3 DNA follows: TGTGCCAGCAGCATGAGGGACAGGAAAGCTTCATACAAGTATTTT.

The table lists this clonotype with a few counts. The chain has TRBV29-1 and TRBJ2-3, with D perhaps assigned TRBD1 or TRBD2 (5 bases each). V was trimmed by 6 bases and J by 2 bases, leaving 9 bases between them. CDR1 is SQVTM and CDR2 is ANQGSEA in the germline V gene. This CDR3 is 12 amino acids long. CDR3: CSVEGTTDTQYF. Written as DNA, the CDR3 is TGCAGCGTCGAGGGGACCACAGATACGCAGTATTTT.

This clonotype has just a few counts. The rearrangement links TRBV3-1 to TRBJ2-3; D is possibly TRBD1 or TRBD2 (5 bases each). V gave up 3 bases and J gave up 6 bases, with 10 bases separating them. CDR3 size: 13 residues. Germline loops: CDR1 LGHDT, CDR2 YNNKEL (reference sequence). The CDR3: CASSQGRPDTQYF. The CDR3 coding sequence is TGTGCCAGCAGCCAGGGACGCCCGGATACGCAGTATTTT.

This clonotype has a handful of counts. The chain is built from TRBV9 and TRBJ2-1, with D tentatively TRBD2 (5 bases). V was pared by 0 bases and J by 9 bases, with 7 bases between. In germline, CDR1 is SGDLS, CDR2 YYNGEE. The CDR3 has 12 amino acids. The CDR3, as DNA: TGTGCCAGCAGCGTAGCCGCGGGTGAGCAGTTCTTC. This codes for CASSVAAGEQFF.

The chain combines TRBV28 with TRBJ2-3; 7 positions match TRBD2. Germline V gives CDR1 MDHEN, CDR2 SYDVKM. V was clipped by 7 bases and J by 4 bases; unmatched bases: 8. The CDR3 contains 14 residues. This CDR3 reads CASNGEGLPDTQYF. The CDR3 DNA is TGTGCCAGCAATGGGGAGGGCCTGCCAGATACGCAGTATTTT.

This clonotype was seen only a few times. V and J are TRBV6-5 and TRBJ2-5; 9 bases match TRBD1. The CDR3 totals 15 residues. V shed 6 bases and J 5 bases; nucleotides not matched to a gene: 10. The germline V gene has CDR1 MNHEY and CDR2 SVGAGI. The CDR3: CASRLFGTGRETQYF. The CDR3 nucleotides read TGTGCCAGCAGATTATTCGGGACAGGGAGGGAGACCCAGTACTTC.

In its sample, this clonotype was seen many times. The chain links TRBV4-1 to TRBJ2-1, with D possibly matching TRBD1 (5 bases). V shed 0 bases and J shed 2 bases, with 11 bases lying between them. CDR1 and CDR2 (germline): MGHRA, YSYEKL. The CDR3 totals 16 residues. The CDR3 bases are TGCGCCAGCAGCCAAGAGGGGCCCACTGCCTACAATGAGCAGTTCTTC. Translation gives CASSQEGPTAYNEQFF.

This clonotype was picked up a small number of times. This sequence joins TRBV6-6 and TRBJ2-4; tentatively, D is TRBD2 (6 bases). Germline CDR1 is MNHNY and CDR2 is SVGAGI (reference sequence). This CDR3 region has 13 residues. Trimming removed 5 bases at V and 11 bases at J, with 16 bases between. CDR3 DNA: TGTGCCAGCAGTCCCCCCGGCTGGGGGGTTCAGTACTTC. As protein: CASSPPGWGVQYF.

This chain uses TRBV5-1 with TRBJ2-3; 7 positions agree with TRBD2. The J segment lost 5 bases and the V segment lost 3 bases, leaving 15 bases of the junction unmatched. The CDR3 sequence is 17 residues long. The germline V gene has CDR1 SGHRS and CDR2 YFSETQ. This CDR3 is CASSSTLLGGSRDTQYF. DNA of the CDR3: TGCGCCAGCAGCTCCACGCTCCTGGGCGGGAGTAGAGATACGCAGTATTTT.

J is TRBJ2-5 and V is TRBV14, with D possibly matching TRBD2 (6 bases). CDR3 length equals 17 residues. V was cut by 4 bases and J by 5 bases, with 23 bases left in between. Germline V gene sequence: CDR1 SGHDN, CDR2 FVKESK. In DNA form, the CDR3 reads TGTGCCAGCAGCCGAATAACCCTGACTAGTCGGGGGGAGACCCAGTACTTC. Protein: CASSRITLTSRGETQYF.

As DNA, the CDR3 is TGCGCCAGCAGCCGGACTGGATTAAGCACAGATACGCAGTATTTT. Translation: CASSRTGLSTDTQYF. The chain couples TRBV5-1 to TRBJ2-3; TRBD2 is a possible D gene (5 bases). CDR1 is SGHRS, CDR2 YFSETQ, per germline. V lost 4 bases, J lost 0 bases, and 12 bases lay in between. The length of the CDR3 is 15 residues.

The V call is TRBV7-9, the J call TRBJ2-1, with D maybe TRBD2 (6 bases). Looked up from germline, CDR1 is SEHNR and CDR2 is FQNEAQ (reference sequence). V lost 1 base and J 3 bases, leaving 7 bases between the germline ends. This CDR3 is built from 14 residues. CDR3: CASSLVADYNEQFF. Here the CDR3 DNA reads TGTGCCAGCAGCTTAGTAGCGGACTACAATGAGCAGTTCTTC. The full variable domain, rest sourced from reference TRBV7-9 and TRBJ2-1, is DTGVSQNPRHKITKRGQNVTFRCDPISEHNRLYWYRQTLGQGPEFLTYFQNEAQLEKSRLLSDRFSAERPKGSFSTLEIQRTEQGDSAMYLCASSLVADYNEQFFGPGTRLTVL.

This clonotype was seen only a few times. V usage is TRBV28 and J usage is TRBJ2-7, with unresolved D. This CDR3 is built from 14 residues. The germline V gene encodes CDR1 MDHEN and CDR2 SYDVKM. Trimming pared 5 bases from V and 1 base from J, leaving 12 bases between. The CDR3: CASSRARQSYEQYF. The CDR3, as DNA: TGTGCCAGCAGTCGTGCGAGGCAGTCCTACGAGCAGTACTTC.

Here the CDR3 reads CSVTKTGEQYF. CDR3 DNA: TGCAGCGTTACTAAGACCGGGGAGCAGTACTTC. The V and J genes are TRBV29-1 and TRBJ2-7; D is undetermined. The CDR3 covers 11 residues. V was cut by 5 bases and J by 7 bases, with 12 bases left in between. The germline gives CDR1 SQVTM, CDR2 ANQGSEA.

The chain recombines TRBV18 with TRBJ2-7; 16 bases line up with TRBD2. This CDR3 contains 16 residues. CDR1 and CDR2 (germline): KGHSH, LQKENI. V lost 3 bases, J lost 4 bases, and 3 bases stayed unmatched. CDR3 nucleotide sequence: TGTGCCAGCTCACCGGGACTAGCGGGAGGGCTGTACGAGCAGTACTTC. Residues: CASSPGLAGGLYEQYF.

This clonotype came up many times. The chain employs TRBV7-2 and TRBJ2-6; tentatively, D is TRBD1 or TRBD2 (5 bases each). The V and J ends lost 0 bases and 2 bases respectively, with 11 bases between them. The CDR3 has 17 amino acids. From germline, CDR1 is SGHTA and CDR2 FQGNSA. The CDR3 sequence is CASSLAPQGPGANVLTF. The CDR3 nucleotides are TGTGCCAGCAGCTTAGCCCCCCAGGGACCTGGGGCCAACGTCCTGACTTTC.

The chain uses TRBV12-3 or TRBV12-4 and TRBJ2-6; no firm D call. Trimming took 2 bases from V and 0 from J, leaving 5 bases between them. The CDR3 contains 15 residues. The chain's CDR3 is CASSLWDSGANVLTF. The CDR3 DNA is TGTGCCAGCAGTTTATGGGACTCTGGGGCCAACGTCCTGACTTTC.

The V call is TRBV11-2, the J call TRBJ2-5; 8 bases agree with TRBD1. CDR3 length: 16 amino acids. Trimming cost V 5 bases and J 8 bases; bases outside gene matches: 16. Germline V gene lookup returns CDR1 SGHAT and CDR2 FQNNGV. The CDR3 region is CASSRGGGTGGPTQYF. For the CDR3, the DNA is TGTGCCAGCAGCCGCGGTGGGGGGACAGGTGGCCCAACCCAGTACTTC. Filled out from reference TRBV11-2 and TRBJ2-5, the complete variable domain reads EAGVAQSPRYKIIEKRQSVAFWCNPISGHATLYWYQQILGQGPKLLIQFQNNGVVDDSQLPKDRFSAERLKGVDSTLKIQPAKLEDSAVYLCASSRGGGTGGPTQYFGPGTRLLVL.

There are a few counts of this clonotype. The J gene is TRBJ2-2, the V gene TRBV11-2; D is undetermined. This CDR3 is built from 13 residues. V was clipped by 0 bases and J by 8 bases, with 7 bases between them. The germline gives CDR1 SGHAT, CDR2 FQNNGV. The DNA of the CDR3 is TGTGCCAGCAGCTTAGAGTACGGGGGGGAGCTGTTTTTT. Translation gives CASSLEYGGELFF. Full variable domain (outside the CDR3, taken from reference TRBV11-2 and TRBJ2-2): EAGVAQSPRYKIIEKRQSVAFWCNPISGHATLYWYQQILGQGPKLLIQFQNNGVVDDSQLPKDRFSAERLKGVDSTLKIQPAKLEDSAVYLCASSLEYGGELFFGEGSRLTVL.

The sample holds a few counts of this clonotype. The rearrangement joins TRBV11-2 to TRBJ2-3; the D is unclear. The V and J ends lost 6 bases and 3 bases respectively, with 10 bases between them. In germline, CDR1 is SGHAT, CDR2 FQNNGV. CDR3 length equals 13 residues. The CDR3 DNA sequence: TGTGCCAGCAGTTTGGGGTTGACAGATACGCAGTATTTT. Translation gives CASSLGLTDTQYF.

The V and J genes are TRBV3-1 and TRBJ2-5; TRBD2 matches at 8 bases. Looked up from germline, CDR1 is LGHDT and CDR2 is YNNKEL (reference sequence). Trimming removed 1 base from V and 4 bases from J; junction bases left unmatched: 5. The CDR3 is 15 residues long. CDR3 nucleotides: TGTGCCAGCAGCCAAGGTCCGACTAGCGCAGAGACCCAGTACTTC. Translating it yields CASSQGPTSAETQYF.